The rows below give T cell receptor beta chains drawn from one sample of a study of vaccination and CD4 T cells after COVID-19. Their antigens remain unidentified. Using its own MiXCR run on the PCR reads, TCRdb lists one record per CDR3 protein. This sample has roughly 28,000 distinct CDR3 sequences, with around 41% found just once. The input for sequencing was CD4+ T cells from blood, cultured in vitro, taken about 7 months after SARS-CoV-2 vaccination. The receptors were sampled from a human donor who had recovered from COVID-19. Each CDR3 is given without its conserved first and last residue.

V gene	J gene	CDR3 length	CDR3 protein
TRBV6-2/TRBV6-3	TRBJ1-5	10	ASSYQDQPQH
TRBV28	TRBJ2-1	8	ASSLREQF
TRBV7-9	TRBJ2-1	15	ASSLALVPGADNEQF
TRBV20-1	TRBJ2-7	9	SAATWREQY
TRBV27	TRBJ2-1	10	ASRDRYNEQF
TRBV20-1	TRBJ2-3	13	SAMLAGGRPDTQY
TRBV6-2/TRBV6-3	TRBJ2-3	11	ASSQEGTDTQY
TRBV24-1	TRBJ1-5	12	ATSDTTVNQPQH
TRBV5-8	TRBJ2-1	15	ASSLVYGGRLYNEQF
TRBV20-1	TRBJ2-5	11	SAIISSRSTQY
TRBV6-5	TRBJ2-7	13	ASSYSTGAPYEQY
TRBV27	TRBJ2-3	12	ASSFNRATDTQY
TRBV20-1	TRBJ2-3	10	SAMDRLNTQY
TRBV20-1	TRBJ1-2	12	SASSEVFSGGYT
TRBV15	TRBJ2-3	12	ATSSSGRTDTQY
TRBV10-3	TRBJ2-1	11	AIRDGTSNEQF
TRBV27	TRBJ2-3	10	ASRQRADTQY
TRBV20-1	TRBJ2-7	12	SARGSAELYEQY
TRBV6-1	TRBJ2-7	8	AREYYEQY
TRBV20-1	TRBJ2-5	12	SAGRTGVLETQY
TRBV20-1	TRBJ2-2	14	SAQGQGERRAGELF
TRBV7-2	TRBJ2-2	10	ASSTYTGELF
TRBV20-1	TRBJ2-5	13	SALPLAGGQETQY
TRBV28	TRBJ1-1	11	ASRADLTTEAF
TRBV10-3	TRBJ2-3	11	ASTGVGTDTQY
TRBV20-1	TRBJ1-6	14	SAARPAGQANSPLH
TRBV28	TRBJ2-7	12	ASSLAGAGSEQY
TRBV11-1	TRBJ1-1	12	ASQRAGDYTEAF
TRBV18	TRBJ2-1	13	ASSPSGLSYNEQF
TRBV15	TRBJ1-2	14	ATSRGRQVPNYGYT
TRBV28	TRBJ2-1	13	ASSFPRAVHNEQF
TRBV7-9	TRBJ1-5	11	ASSLRWGQPQH
TRBV6-1	TRBJ2-7	11	ASNQAQGIEQY
TRBV7-9	TRBJ2-1	13	ASSLIGELYNEQF
TRBV20-1	TRBJ1-6	14	SARKVGTGDSSPLH
TRBV6-5	TRBJ1-6	14	ASSYSKGTLGSPLH
TRBV18	TRBJ2-5	13	ASSLSPSGQETQY
TRBV11-2	TRBJ2-1	15	ASSPTPSGRRGNEQF
TRBV7-6	TRBJ2-7	17	ASSLGAWSGLAGANEQY
TRBV12-3/TRBV12-4	TRBJ2-7	9	ASRGQREQY
TRBV7-2	TRBJ2-7	13	ASSLARPSSYEQY
TRBV6-5	TRBJ2-3	12	ASSYSDRGDTQY
TRBV20-1	TRBJ2-7	12	SAFPTSGGYEQY
TRBV20-1	TRBJ2-5	10	SASKGGETQY
TRBV5-4	TRBJ2-5	13	ASSLNGQSSETQY
TRBV20-1	TRBJ1-1	12	SAPGQGLYTEAF
TRBV11-2	TRBJ1-2	13	ASSLVSQGSYGYT
TRBV6-2/TRBV6-3	TRBJ2-5	13	ASSYSPSDQETQY
TRBV7-3	TRBJ2-1	11	ASSGDGRGEQF
TRBV20-1	TRBJ1-1	11	SGGSTGNTEAF
TRBV6-4	TRBJ2-1	13	ASSDSIEGGGEQF
TRBV20-1	TRBJ1-6	11	SATTSGNSPLH
TRBV20-1	TRBJ2-3	12	SASGGASTDTQY
TRBV20-1	TRBJ1-6	13	SASYRQGANSPLH
TRBV7-2	TRBJ2-7	10	ASSRPRYEQY
TRBV7-2	TRBJ2-1	12	ASSLGSNYNEQF
TRBV10-3	TRBJ2-2	12	ASGGERGTGELF